Below are 13 T cell receptor beta chains sequenced from a single sample in a study of shared clonotypes between healthy human individuals. CD45RO-negative cells were positively selected for CCR7, leaving out terminally differentiated effector memory CD45RA+ cells. Using immunoSEQ multiplex PCR, the repertoire was profiled, and TCRdb retains in-frame clones only, with some absent. The sample consists of roughly 2.1 million clones, approximately 94% of them appearing once. Sequenced material: naive CD8+ T cells from PBMCs. The receptors here all came from a man in his late teens or twenties in good health. Some clones in this sample may be carry-over from other donors' samples.

The sample holds one count of this clone. The chain uses TRBV27 and TRBJ2-1; TRBD2 matches 13 bases. This CDR3 spans 15 amino acids. CDR1 is MNHEY, CDR2 SMNVEV, per germline (reference sequence). V dropped 5 bases and J dropped 14; count of bases not matched to a gene: 12. The CDR3 sequence is CASSGGLAGNPGKFF. CDR3 bases: TGTGCCAGCAGTGGGGGACTAGCGGGAAATCCCGGCAAGTTCTTC.

This rearrangement joins TRBV4-1 to TRBJ2-1; D gene uncertain. The CDR3 runs to 17 residues. Germline CDR1 reads MGHRA; CDR2 reads YSYEKL. Trimming stripped 3 bases from V and 0 bases from J, with 15 bases between. The CDR3 sequence: CASSQARALSSYNEQFF. In DNA form, the CDR3 reads TGCGCCAGCAGCCAGGCGAGAGCGTTGAGCTCCTACAATGAGCAGTTCTTC.

The rearrangement joins TRBV27 to TRBJ2-1; D may be TRBD1 (6 bases). Germline assignment: CDR1 MNHEY and CDR2 SMNVEV (reference sequence). V shed 5 bases and J shed 8 bases, with 16 bases lying between them. The CDR3 totals 14 residues. CDR3 sequence (DNA): TGTGCCAGCAGTCCCCGGATTCAGGGGCATGAGCAGTTCTTC. Translation: CASSPRIQGHEQFF.

Comment on this clone: At the DNA level, this CDR3 is encoded by other sequences in the same sample as well. The V call is TRBV29-1, the J call TRBJ2-1; 12 nucleotides agree with TRBD2. This CDR3 comprises 13 residues. Germline V gene data show CDR1 as SQVTM and CDR2 as ANQGSEA. Germline trimming cut 6 bases from V and 9 bases from J; bases unmatched to any gene: 6. The DNA of the CDR3 is TGCAGCGTACTAGCGGGAGGTTTGGGTGAGCAGTTCTTC. Amino acid sequence: CSVLAGGLGEQFF.

The CDR3 DNA follows: TGTGCCAGCAGCGACTGGGGGGCCAGCTATGGCTACACCTTC. Translating it yields CASSDWGASYGYTF. The J gene is TRBJ1-2, the V gene TRBV6-5, with D possibly being TRBD1 (6 bases). Germline V gene sequence: CDR1 MNHEY, CDR2 SVGAGI. CDR3 length: 14 residues. V shed 6 bases and J shed 4 bases, with 15 bases lying between them.

The CDR3 nucleotides are TGCGCCAGTTCGACTGAAACCTACGAGCAGTACTTC. Residues: CASSTETYEQYF. The chain carries TRBV4-1 and TRBJ2-7; no firm D call. The length of the CDR3 is 12 residues. Trimming shortened V by 9 bases and J by 2 bases, and 11 bases separated the two germline ends. Germline-derived CDR1 and CDR2 are MGHRA and YSYEKL.

The V and J genes are TRBV29-1 and TRBJ2-1, with D perhaps being TRBD1 or TRBD2 (5 bases each). CDR3 length: 16 residues. Trimming removed 5 bases at V and 6 bases at J, with 23 bases between. Germline CDR1 SQVTM, CDR2 ANQGSEA. The chain's CDR3 is CSVHGAGGFLVNEQFF. As DNA, the CDR3 is TGCAGCGTTCACGGGGCCGGAGGATTTCTCGTCAATGAGCAGTTCTTC.

CDR3 nucleotide sequence: TGTGCCAGCAGGTCGAGGGGGGCTAGCGGGGCTCAAGAGACCCAGTACTTC. Translated: CASRSRGASGAQETQYF. This chain links TRBV11-2 with TRBJ2-5; 9 nucleotides match TRBD2. The CDR3 loop spans 17 amino acids. Germline V gene sequence: CDR1 SGHAT, CDR2 FQNNGV. Trimming at V came to 6 bases and at J to 2 bases, leaving 13 bases not matched to a gene.

The V gene is TRBV13, the J gene TRBJ2-3; no definite D call. CDR3 length: 12 residues. V shed 4 bases and J shed 2 bases, with 4 bases lying between them. Germline V gene data show CDR1 as PRHDT and CDR2 as FYEKMQ (reference sequence). The CDR3 sequence is CASSYHTDTQYF. In DNA, the CDR3 is TGTGCCAGCAGCTACCACACAGATACGCAGTATTTT.

This clone was observed once. The chain has TRBV28 and TRBJ2-3, with D possibly matching TRBD1 (6 bases). From germline, CDR1 is MDHEN and CDR2 SYDVKM. V was trimmed by 7 bases and J by 4 bases, leaving 12 bases between them. The CDR3 consists of 13 residues. The CDR3 coding sequence is TGTGCCAGCATCCCCTACAGGGCAGATACGCAGTATTTT. It translates to CASIPYRADTQYF.

The chain joins TRBV29-1 to TRBJ2-3; TRBD1 matches 11 bases. This CDR3 has 13 residues. Germline loops: CDR1 SQVTM, CDR2 ANQGSEA. V trimming: 6 bases; J trimming: 3 bases; junction bases outside the gene matches: 2. The chain's CDR3 is CSVGQGDTDTQYF. The DNA of the CDR3 is TGCAGCGTGGGACAGGGGGATACAGATACGCAGTATTTT.

The chain recombines TRBV5-1 with TRBJ2-5; 10 positions agree with TRBD1. The trim removed 3 bases at V and 5 bases at J, leaving 7 bases unmatched. Germline assignment: CDR1 SGHRS and CDR2 YFSETQ. CDR3 length: 15 residues. In DNA form, the CDR3 reads TGCGCCAGCAGCTCGGGGGACAGGGGTGCGGAGACCCAGTACTTC. Translation gives CASSSGDRGAETQYF. The full variable domain, rest sourced from reference TRBV5-1 and TRBJ2-5, is KAGVTQTPRYLIKTRGQQVTLSCSPISGHRSVSWYQQTPGQGLQFLFEYFSETQRNKGNFPGRFSGRQFSNSRSEMNVSTLELGDSALYLCASSSGDRGAETQYFGPGTRLLVL.

This clone appeared once. The J gene is TRBJ1-1, the V gene TRBV13; D unclear. CDR1 and CDR2 from the germline V gene are PRHDT and FYEKMQ (reference sequence). CDR3 size: 14 residues. The V end lost 6 bases, the J end lost 1 base, and 12 bases lay between the germline ends. The CDR3 is CASRYSGENTEAFF. The CDR3 bases are TGTGCCAGCAGGTATTCCGGGGAGAACACTGAAGCTTTCTTT.